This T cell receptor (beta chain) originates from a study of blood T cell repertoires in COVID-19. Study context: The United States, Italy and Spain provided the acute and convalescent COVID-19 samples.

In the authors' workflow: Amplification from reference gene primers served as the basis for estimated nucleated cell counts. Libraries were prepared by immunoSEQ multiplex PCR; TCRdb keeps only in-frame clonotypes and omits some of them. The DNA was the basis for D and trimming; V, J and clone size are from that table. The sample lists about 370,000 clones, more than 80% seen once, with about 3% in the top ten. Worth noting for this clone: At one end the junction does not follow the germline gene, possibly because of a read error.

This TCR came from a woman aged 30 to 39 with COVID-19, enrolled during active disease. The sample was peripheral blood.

For the CDR3, the DNA is TGTGTCAGCAGAAAAGAGACTAGCTCTGGAAACACCATATATTTT. This codes for CVSRKETSSGNTIYF. The chain has TRBV27 and TRBJ1-3; D gene uncertain. The germline V gene has CDR1 MNHEY and CDR2 SMNVEV (reference sequence). The length of the CDR3 is 15 residues.